This TCR beta chain stems from a study of blood T cell repertoires in COVID-19. Study summary: Samples came from the United States, Italy and Spain, spanning acute and convalescent COVID-19. T cells, B-cell-depleted T cells, or PBMCs supplied cDNA or gDNA.

Germline V lookup: CDR1 MGHDK, CDR2 SYGVNS. The germline V and J ends were trimmed by 4 bases and 6 bases, with 10 bases remaining between them. The CDR3 extends over 12 amino acids. In the authors' methods: How many nucleated cells were present was estimated from reference gene primer amplification. Generated by immunoSEQ multiplex PCR, the TCRdb table keeps only in-frame clones and is missing some. For V, J and clone size, that table is used; D and trimming come from the DNA. The repertoire holds around 260,000 clones, with 88% as singletons. This clone was recorded only once. This receptor was obtained from a human donor in a cohort sampled during active COVID-19. Material for sequencing was peripheral blood. The chain employs TRBV25-1 and TRBJ2-7; D unresolved. The CDR3 spells CASSVSFGEQYF. The CDR3 nucleotides read TGTGCCAGCAGTGTAAGTTTCGGCGAGCAGTACTTC.